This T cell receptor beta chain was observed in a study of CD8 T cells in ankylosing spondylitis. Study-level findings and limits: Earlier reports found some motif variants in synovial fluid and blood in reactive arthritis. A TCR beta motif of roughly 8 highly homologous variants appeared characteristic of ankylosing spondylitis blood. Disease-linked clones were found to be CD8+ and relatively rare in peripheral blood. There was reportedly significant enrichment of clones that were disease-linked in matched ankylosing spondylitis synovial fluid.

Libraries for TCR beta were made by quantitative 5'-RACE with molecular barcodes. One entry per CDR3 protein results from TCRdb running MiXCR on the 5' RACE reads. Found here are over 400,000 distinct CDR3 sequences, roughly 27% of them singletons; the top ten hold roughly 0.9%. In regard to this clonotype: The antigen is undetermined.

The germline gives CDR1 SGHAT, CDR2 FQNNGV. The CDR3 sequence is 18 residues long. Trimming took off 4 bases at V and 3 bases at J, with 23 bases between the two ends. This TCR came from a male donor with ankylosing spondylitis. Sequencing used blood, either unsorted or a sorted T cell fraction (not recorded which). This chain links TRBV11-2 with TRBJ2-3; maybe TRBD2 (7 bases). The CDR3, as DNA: TGTGCCAGCAGCTCCGATCCCCGGGGGCGGGGGTTTACAGATACGCAGTATTTT. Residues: CASSSDPRGRGFTDTQYF.